Given below is one T cell receptor (beta chain) in context. What it recognizes is unknown. The data were taken from a study of PD-L1 blockade in urothelial cancer. In the study overall: Dosed intravenously at 1,200 mg every 3 weeks, atezolizumab was initiated by patients in the mid-2010s. Median blood clonality was around 0.086, with more than 75,000 unique TCRs. Men with urothelial cancer arising in the bladder made up about 90% of the roughly 29 patients.

The protocol was immunoSEQ multiplex PCR, while the TCRdb copy is restricted to in-frame clones and leaves out a portion. The sample records about 26,000 clones, 70% to 90% being singletons. Study observations and caveats: Clones that were tumor-associated expanded more in the blood of durable-benefit patients at 3 weeks.

The trim removed 4 bases at V and 0 bases at J, leaving 3 bases unmatched. Germline CDR1 is SGHTA and CDR2 is FQGNSA. The CDR3 totals 15 residues. This material consisted of PBMCs, taken around atezolizumab (anti-PD-L1) treatment. The TCR sequence derives from a man in his fifties or sixties with urothelial cancer. V and J are TRBV7-2 and TRBJ1-5; 7 bases map to TRBD1. Here the CDR3 reads CASSWDSRSNQPQHF. For the CDR3, the DNA is TGTGCCAGCAGCTGGGACAGCCGTAGCAATCAGCCCCAGCATTTT.